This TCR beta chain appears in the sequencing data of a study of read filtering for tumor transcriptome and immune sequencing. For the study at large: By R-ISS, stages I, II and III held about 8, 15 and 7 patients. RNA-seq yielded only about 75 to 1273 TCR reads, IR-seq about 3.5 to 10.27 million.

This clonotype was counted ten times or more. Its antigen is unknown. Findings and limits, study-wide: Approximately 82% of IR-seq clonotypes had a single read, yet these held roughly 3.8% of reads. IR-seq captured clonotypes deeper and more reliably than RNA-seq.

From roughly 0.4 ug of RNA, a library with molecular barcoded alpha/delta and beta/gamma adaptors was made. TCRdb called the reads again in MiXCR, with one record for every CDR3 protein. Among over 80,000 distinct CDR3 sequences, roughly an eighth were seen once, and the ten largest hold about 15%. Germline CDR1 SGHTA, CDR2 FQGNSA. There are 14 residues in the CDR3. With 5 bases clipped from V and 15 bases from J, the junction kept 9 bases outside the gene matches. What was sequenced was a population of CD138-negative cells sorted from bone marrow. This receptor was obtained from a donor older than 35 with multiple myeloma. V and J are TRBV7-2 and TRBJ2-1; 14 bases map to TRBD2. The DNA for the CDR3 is TGTGCCAGCAGCCCCCAGCCGGGACTAGCGGGAGTGTTCTTC. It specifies CASSPQPGLAGVFF.